The rows below give T cell receptor beta chains drawn from one sample of a study of blood T cell repertoires in COVID-19. The table came from immunoSEQ multiplex PCR; TCRdb's copy has only in-frame clones and leaves some out. The table includes around 86,000 clones, about 83% detected once. Sequenced input: peripheral blood. Source of these receptors: a woman of 80 years or more with acute or convalescent COVID-19. CDR3s include the opening cysteine and the closing phenylalanine or tryptophan. A D gene is named only where the DNA matches it firmly. Expanded clones are given a class, and other clones once, few, many or no size at all.

j_call: TRBJ2-5; v_call: TRBV20-1; cdr3_length: 11; clone_size: few; d_call: -; cdr3_nt: TGCAGTGCTAGTGGACAGTTATCCCAGTACTTC; cdr3_aa: CSASGQLSQYF
j_call: TRBJ2-7; v_call: TRBV7-2; cdr3_length: 15; clone_size: -; d_call: TRBD1; cdr3_nt: TGTGCCAGCAGTTTCGGGACAGAGAAAACCTACGAGCAGTACTTC; cdr3_aa: CASSFGTEKTYEQYF
j_call: TRBJ2-2; v_call: TRBV19; cdr3_length: 12; clone_size: -; d_call: -; cdr3_nt: TGTGCCAGTAGCGTCAGCGGCGGGGAGCTGTTTTTT; cdr3_aa: CASSVSGGELFF
j_call: TRBJ2-3; v_call: TRBV25-1; cdr3_length: 15; clone_size: few; d_call: TRBD1; cdr3_nt: TGTGCCAGCAGCGACCGGGACAGGGGGCTGGATACGCAGTATTTT; cdr3_aa: CASSDRDRGLDTQYF
j_call: TRBJ2-7; v_call: TRBV6-2/TRBV6-3; cdr3_length: 14; clone_size: -; d_call: -; cdr3_nt: TGTGCCAGCAGTTCTACAGGGAGCTCCTACGAGCAGTACTTC; cdr3_aa: CASSSTGSSYEQYF
j_call: TRBJ1-5; v_call: TRBV19; cdr3_length: 14; clone_size: -; d_call: -; cdr3_nt: TGTGCCAGTACCTCCGAAGGGGGTTACCAGCCCCAGCATTTT; cdr3_aa: CASTSEGGYQPQHF
j_call: TRBJ2-1; v_call: TRBV18; cdr3_length: 17; clone_size: -; d_call: TRBD1; cdr3_nt: TGTGCCAGCTCACCAAGACAGGGTACGGGCTCCTACAATGAGCAGTTCTTC; cdr3_aa: CASSPRQGTGSYNEQFF
j_call: TRBJ2-7; v_call: TRBV11-2; cdr3_length: 14; clone_size: -; d_call: -; cdr3_nt: TGTGCCAGCAGCCTCTTTTCAGGGGACGACGAGCAGTACTTC; cdr3_aa: CASSLFSGDDEQYF
j_call: TRBJ1-2; v_call: TRBV7-9; cdr3_length: 14; clone_size: few; d_call: TRBD1; cdr3_nt: TGTGCCAGCAGCCCCTACGGACAGGACTATGGCTACACCTTC; cdr3_aa: CASSPYGQDYGYTF
j_call: TRBJ1-2; v_call: TRBV28; cdr3_length: 14; clone_size: -; d_call: -; cdr3_nt: TGTGCCAGCAGCGGACAGCCGACTAACTATGGCTACACCTTC; cdr3_aa: CASSGQPTNYGYTF
j_call: TRBJ2-7; v_call: TRBV7-2; cdr3_length: 17; clone_size: -; d_call: -; cdr3_nt: TGTGCCAGCAGCTTAGCGCCCGGGACAACTAGCTCCTACGAGCAGTACTTC; cdr3_aa: CASSLAPGTTSSYEQYF
j_call: TRBJ1-1; v_call: TRBV3-1/TRBV3-2; cdr3_length: 15; clone_size: -; d_call: -; cdr3_nt: TGTGCCAGCAGCCCTATGTCAGGGATGAACACTGAAGCTTTCTTT; cdr3_aa: CASSPMSGMNTEAFF
j_call: TRBJ2-1; v_call: TRBV15; cdr3_length: 15; clone_size: -; d_call: -; cdr3_nt: TGTGCCACCAGCACAGGGGTAGGGGTCGGGTCTGAGCAGTTCTTC; cdr3_aa: CATSTGVGVGSEQFF
j_call: TRBJ1-1; v_call: TRBV12-3/TRBV12-4; cdr3_length: 13; clone_size: -; d_call: -; cdr3_nt: TGTGCCAGCAGTTGGAATAACCCGAGGGAGGCTTTCTTT; cdr3_aa: CASSWNNPREAFF
j_call: TRBJ1-3; v_call: TRBV5-3; cdr3_length: 14; clone_size: -; d_call: TRBD1; cdr3_nt: TGTGCCAGAAGACGGACAGGGGTTGGAAACACCATATATTTT; cdr3_aa: CARRRTGVGNTIYF
j_call: TRBJ2-7; v_call: TRBV7-9; cdr3_length: 15; clone_size: -; d_call: -; cdr3_nt: TGTGCCAGCAGCTCACGGGGGGCGTCGTATCACGAGCAGTACTTC; cdr3_aa: CASSSRGASYHEQYF
j_call: TRBJ2-2; v_call: TRBV4-2; cdr3_length: 13; clone_size: -; d_call: -; cdr3_nt: TGTGCCAGCAGCCAAGTAGGGGTCGGGGAGCTGTTTTTT; cdr3_aa: CASSQVGVGELFF
j_call: TRBJ1-5; v_call: TRBV23-1; cdr3_length: 14; clone_size: -; d_call: -; cdr3_nt: TGCGCCAGCAGGGGTCAGGGTGAAAATCAGCCCCAGCATTTT; cdr3_aa: CASRGQGENQPQHF
j_call: TRBJ2-7; v_call: TRBV9; cdr3_length: 15; clone_size: -; d_call: -; cdr3_nt: TGTGCCAGCAGCGTAGATGAGCGGCGGGAAGGCGAGCAGTACTTC; cdr3_aa: CASSVDERREGEQYF
j_call: TRBJ2-7; v_call: TRBV10-2; cdr3_length: 14; clone_size: once; d_call: TRBD1; cdr3_nt: TGCGCCAGCAGTGATGAGACAGGGGAGCACGAGCAGTACTTC; cdr3_aa: CASSDETGEHEQYF
j_call: TRBJ2-2; v_call: TRBV11-2; cdr3_length: 15; clone_size: -; d_call: -; cdr3_nt: TGTGCCAGCAGCTTAGTAGTAGCCAACACCGGGGAGCTGTTTTTT; cdr3_aa: CASSLVVANTGELFF
j_call: TRBJ2-1; v_call: TRBV10-1; cdr3_length: 16; clone_size: -; d_call: TRBD2; cdr3_nt: TGCGCCAGCAGTGAGTCTTCCGGGAGGGATTACAATGAGCAGTTCTTC; cdr3_aa: CASSESSGRDYNEQFF
j_call: TRBJ2-3; v_call: TRBV10-2; cdr3_length: 15; clone_size: -; d_call: -; cdr3_nt: TGCGCCAGCAGTGCGAAGGGGACTAGCACAGATACGCAGTATTTT; cdr3_aa: CASSAKGTSTDTQYF
j_call: TRBJ2-5; v_call: TRBV6-2/TRBV6-3; cdr3_length: 12; clone_size: few; d_call: -; cdr3_nt: TGTGCCAGCAGTCAGACAGAAGAGACCCAGTACTTC; cdr3_aa: CASSQTEETQYF
j_call: TRBJ2-6; v_call: TRBV28; cdr3_length: 18; clone_size: -; d_call: TRBD2; cdr3_nt: TGTGCCAGCAGTTTCTGGACTAGCGGGAGGCTTGGGGCCAACGTCCTGACTTTC; cdr3_aa: CASSFWTSGRLGANVLTF
j_call: TRBJ1-2; v_call: TRBV19; cdr3_length: 16; clone_size: -; d_call: -; cdr3_nt: TGTGCCACCGCGACGGAAATAGCCAGGGGAAACTATGGCTACACCTTC; cdr3_aa: CATATEIARGNYGYTF
j_call: TRBJ1-1; v_call: TRBV2; cdr3_length: 14; clone_size: few; d_call: -; cdr3_nt: TGTGCCAGCAGTGATCAGGGGCCGGGAACTGAAGCTTTCTTT; cdr3_aa: CASSDQGPGTEAFF
j_call: TRBJ2-7; v_call: TRBV24-1; cdr3_length: 13; clone_size: -; d_call: -; cdr3_nt: TGTGCCACCAGTGCGGGAGCTTCCTACGAGCAGTACTTC; cdr3_aa: CATSAGASYEQYF
j_call: TRBJ1-2; v_call: TRBV27; cdr3_length: 14; clone_size: -; d_call: TRBD1; cdr3_nt: TGTGCCAGCAGTCGGGACAGGGGAACGGGTGGCTACACCTTC; cdr3_aa: CASSRDRGTGGYTF
j_call: TRBJ2-7; v_call: TRBV7-9; cdr3_length: 13; clone_size: -; d_call: -; cdr3_nt: TGTGCCAGCAGCTCAACAGCTACCTACGAGCAGTACTTC; cdr3_aa: CASSSTATYEQYF
j_call: TRBJ1-1; v_call: TRBV4-2; cdr3_length: 14; clone_size: -; d_call: -; cdr3_nt: TGTGCCAGCAGCCAGGTGGTACAGGGTCCCGGAGCTTTCTTT; cdr3_aa: CASSQVVQGPGAFF
j_call: TRBJ1-2; v_call: TRBV28; cdr3_length: 14; clone_size: -; d_call: TRBD1; cdr3_nt: TGTGCCAGCAGTTTTGGACAGGGGAACTATGGCTACACCTTC; cdr3_aa: CASSFGQGNYGYTF
j_call: TRBJ2-7; v_call: TRBV5-6; cdr3_length: 15; clone_size: -; d_call: -; cdr3_nt: TGTGCCAGCAGCTCCAGGGCGGTGCTTGTCTACGAGCAGTACTTC; cdr3_aa: CASSSRAVLVYEQYF
j_call: TRBJ2-1; v_call: TRBV3-1/TRBV3-2; cdr3_length: 14; clone_size: -; d_call: -; cdr3_nt: TGTGCCAGCAGCCAAAGAGTTTCGCGGAATGAGCAGTTCTTC; cdr3_aa: CASSQRVSRNEQFF
j_call: TRBJ1-4; v_call: TRBV7-2; cdr3_length: 15; clone_size: -; d_call: TRBD1; cdr3_nt: TGTGCCAGCAGCGGGACAGCCTCAACTAATGAAAAACTGTTTTTT; cdr3_aa: CASSGTASTNEKLFF
j_call: TRBJ2-2; v_call: TRBV5-1; cdr3_length: 16; clone_size: -; d_call: TRBD2; cdr3_nt: TGCGCCAGCAGCTTGGATCCTAGCGGTACCGCCGGGGAGCTGTTTTTT; cdr3_aa: CASSLDPSGTAGELFF
j_call: TRBJ2-1; v_call: TRBV20-1; cdr3_length: 16; clone_size: -; d_call: -; cdr3_nt: TGCAGTGCTAGTATCCCCTTTCGCGGAGAGTACAATGAGCAGTTCTTC; cdr3_aa: CSASIPFRGEYNEQFF
j_call: TRBJ2-3; v_call: TRBV5-4; cdr3_length: 16; clone_size: -; d_call: -; cdr3_nt: TGTGCCAGCAGCTCCCCCGGAGAGATAGGCACAGATACGCAGTATTTT; cdr3_aa: CASSSPGEIGTDTQYF
j_call: TRBJ1-4; v_call: TRBV3-1/TRBV3-2; cdr3_length: 15; clone_size: -; d_call: -; cdr3_nt: TGTGCCAGCAGCCTTTGGACAGCAACTAATGAAAAACTGTTTTTT; cdr3_aa: CASSLWTATNEKLFF
j_call: TRBJ2-3; v_call: TRBV28; cdr3_length: 15; clone_size: once; d_call: TRBD2; cdr3_nt: TGTGCCAGCAGTTCCCACGCGGGAGGGGGAGATACGCAGTATTTT; cdr3_aa: CASSSHAGGGDTQYF
j_call: TRBJ2-1; v_call: TRBV18; cdr3_length: 14; clone_size: -; d_call: -; cdr3_nt: TGTGCCAGCTCACCACCTGACTATTACAATGAGCAGTTCTTC; cdr3_aa: CASSPPDYYNEQFF
j_call: TRBJ1-4; v_call: TRBV7-9; cdr3_length: 14; clone_size: few; d_call: -; cdr3_nt: TGTGCCAGCAGCACCGGGACACTCGATGAAAAACTGTTTTTT; cdr3_aa: CASSTGTLDEKLFF
j_call: TRBJ2-1; v_call: TRBV19; cdr3_length: 13; clone_size: -; d_call: TRBD2; cdr3_nt: TGTGCCAGTAGGACTAGCGGGAGTAATGAGCAGTTCTTC; cdr3_aa: CASRTSGSNEQFF
j_call: TRBJ2-7; v_call: TRBV7-9; cdr3_length: 13; clone_size: -; d_call: -; cdr3_nt: TGTGCCAGCAGCTGGACGACGGGGTACGAGCAGTACTTC; cdr3_aa: CASSWTTGYEQYF
j_call: TRBJ1-1; v_call: TRBV6-5; cdr3_length: 16; clone_size: -; d_call: TRBD1; cdr3_nt: TGTGCCAGCAGTTACCTCGGGACAGGGAGGAACACTGAAGCTTTCTTT; cdr3_aa: CASSYLGTGRNTEAFF
j_call: TRBJ1-5; v_call: TRBV12-5; cdr3_length: 13; clone_size: -; d_call: TRBD1; cdr3_nt: TGTGCTAGTGGGCAGGGGGGACGACAGCCCCAGCATTTT; cdr3_aa: CASGQGGRQPQHF
j_call: TRBJ1-5; v_call: TRBV19; cdr3_length: 18; clone_size: -; d_call: -; cdr3_nt: TGTGCCAGTAGTATAGATCGGGCAGGGTTCTATAGCAATCAGCCCCAGCATTTT; cdr3_aa: CASSIDRAGFYSNQPQHF
j_call: TRBJ2-6; v_call: TRBV3-1/TRBV3-2; cdr3_length: 14; clone_size: -; d_call: -; cdr3_nt: TGTGCCAGCAGCCCACGGGTTACCTCCAACGTCCTGACTTTC; cdr3_aa: CASSPRVTSNVLTF
j_call: TRBJ2-3; v_call: TRBV2; cdr3_length: 14; clone_size: -; d_call: -; cdr3_nt: TGTGCCAGCCGCCGGGGGTTTAGCACAGATACGCAGTATTTT; cdr3_aa: CASRRGFSTDTQYF
j_call: TRBJ2-1; v_call: TRBV13; cdr3_length: 13; clone_size: -; d_call: -; cdr3_nt: TGTGCCAGCAGCCCCGAGGAGGGCGGTGAGCAGTTCTTC; cdr3_aa: CASSPEEGGEQFF
j_call: TRBJ2-3; v_call: TRBV9; cdr3_length: 15; clone_size: few; d_call: TRBD1; cdr3_nt: TGTGCCAGCAGCACCCGGGACAGGGGGATAGATACGCAGTATTTT; cdr3_aa: CASSTRDRGIDTQYF
j_call: TRBJ1-3; v_call: TRBV6-5; cdr3_length: 15; clone_size: -; d_call: TRBD1; cdr3_nt: TGTGCCAGCAGACCCGGGACAGGGGTTGGAAACACCATATATTTT; cdr3_aa: CASRPGTGVGNTIYF
j_call: TRBJ1-1; v_call: TRBV18; cdr3_length: 15; clone_size: once; d_call: -; cdr3_nt: TGTGCCAGCTCACCTCCAGGGGAGTCGGGCACTGAAGCTTTCTTT; cdr3_aa: CASSPPGESGTEAFF
j_call: TRBJ1-6; v_call: TRBV7-9; cdr3_length: 15; clone_size: -; d_call: -; cdr3_nt: TGTGCCAGCAGTTTCCGGGACACCGCTAATTCACCCCTCCACTTT; cdr3_aa: CASSFRDTANSPLHF
j_call: TRBJ2-7; v_call: TRBV27; cdr3_length: 13; clone_size: -; d_call: TRBD2; cdr3_nt: TGTGCCAGCAGACTAGCGGAGGGCTACGAGCAGTACTTC; cdr3_aa: CASRLAEGYEQYF
j_call: TRBJ2-2; v_call: TRBV12-5; cdr3_length: 16; clone_size: -; d_call: -; cdr3_nt: TGTGCTAGTGGCCGCTACATTAGCGGTAATACCGGGGAGCTGTTTTTT; cdr3_aa: CASGRYISGNTGELFF
j_call: TRBJ2-2; v_call: TRBV3-1/TRBV3-2; cdr3_length: 13; clone_size: -; d_call: -; cdr3_nt: TGTGCCAGCAGCCGCGTACGTACCGGGGAGCTGTTTTTT; cdr3_aa: CASSRVRTGELFF